Listed here are 27 T cell receptor beta chains from one sample, sequenced in a study of OX40 agonist ivuxolimab in advanced cancers. Some clones are missing from TCRdb's copy, which holds only in-frame ones; the method was immunoSEQ multiplex PCR. The sample records 55,000 to 60,000 clones, around 85% being singletons. The source was CD4+ or CD8+ T cells sorted from blood, collected in a trial of the OX40 agonist ivuxolimab. Every receptor here comes from an adult with an advanced solid tumor such as melanoma, head and neck, liver or kidney cancer.

The gene calls are TRBV4-3 and TRBJ1-6, with a possible D match to TRBD1 (5 bases). Trimming pared 1 base from V and 7 bases from J, leaving 11 bases between. The CDR3 is 15 residues long. CDR1 and CDR2 (germline): LGHNA, YSLEER. CDR3 DNA: TGCGCCAGCAGCCAAGGGGACGGACCAAATTCACCCCTCCACTTT. The encoded protein is CASSQGDGPNSPLHF.

This clone was detected many times. V is TRBV2 and J is TRBJ2-2; 10 bases agree with TRBD2. The V gene's germline CDR1 is SNHLY and CDR2 FYNNEI. This CDR3 comprises 13 residues. The ends lost 7 bases at V and 8 bases at J; junction bases unmatched: 4. CDR3 nucleotides: TGTGCCAGCACTAGCGGGGGAACAGGGGAGCTGTTTTTT. Encoded protein: CASTSGGTGELFF.

This chain links TRBV5-4 with TRBJ1-2; D gene ambiguous. Trimming pared 4 bases from V and 8 bases from J, leaving 15 bases between. CDR3 length equals 13 residues. The V gene's germline CDR1 is SGHNT and CDR2 YYREEE (reference sequence). CDR3 DNA: TGTGCCAGCAGCAGGGAATCTTTGGGCGGCTACACCTTC. This encodes CASSRESLGGYTF.

The sample holds one count of this clone. The chain joins TRBV7-2 to TRBJ2-7; 16 bases are shared with TRBD2. Germline lookup yields CDR1 SGHTA and CDR2 FQGNSA. The trim removed 2 bases at V and 5 bases at J, leaving 6 bases unmatched. The CDR3 contains 17 residues. CDR3 residues: CASSLTSGLAGGNEQYF. As DNA, the CDR3 is TGTGCCAGCAGCTTAACCTCGGGACTAGCGGGGGGGAACGAGCAGTACTTC.

The chain is built from TRBV4-3 and TRBJ1-1, with D possibly matching TRBD1 (5 bases). The CDR3 length is 16 residues. V lost 0 bases, J lost 3 bases, and 14 bases lay in between. Germline V gene lookup returns CDR1 LGHNA and CDR2 YSLEER. CDR3 DNA: TGCGCCAGCAGCCAAGAGGGGGGTAGAGGGGACACTGAAGCTTTCTTT. Translated, it gives CASSQEGGRGDTEAFF.

The gene calls are TRBV7-6 and TRBJ1-4, with D unresolved. Germline V CDR1 and CDR2: SGHVS, FNYEAQ. Deletions cut 2 bases from V and 8 bases from J, with 9 bases between. This CDR3 has 13 amino acids. CDR3 coding DNA: TGTGCCAGCAGCTTAAGCGAGGGAGAAAAACTGTTTTTT. The encoded protein is CASSLSEGEKLFF.

The chain uses TRBV19 and TRBJ1-4; D is possibly TRBD1 (5 bases). Germline V CDR1 and CDR2: LNHDA, SQIVND (reference sequence). There are 14 residues in the CDR3. V shed 7 bases and J shed 5 bases, with 14 bases lying between them. The CDR3 region has the DNA TGTGCCAGTACCAGACGGCAGGGCAATGAAAAACTGTTTTTT. Encoded protein: CASTRRQGNEKLFF. The full variable domain, in which reference TRBV19 and TRBJ1-4 provide the parts outside the CDR3, is DGGITQSPKYLFRKEGQNVTLSCEQNLNHDAMYWYRQDPGQGLRLIYYSQIVNDFQKGDIAEGYSVSREKKESFPLTVTSAQKNPTAFYLCASTRRQGNEKLFFGSGTQLSVL.

The rearrangement uses TRBV29-1 and TRBJ2-7; no clear D gene. The CDR3 length is 13 residues. The ends were cut back, 5 bases at V and 6 bases at J, with 17 bases in the middle. CDR1 SQVTM and CDR2 ANQGSEA come from the germline V gene. CDR3 coding DNA: TGCAGCGTTAGGCCCCTAGGAACTGCCGAGCAGTACTTC. Translating gives CSVRPLGTAEQYF.

The chain has TRBV12-5 and TRBJ2-1; possibly TRBD1 for D (6 bases). The germline V gene has CDR1 LGHNT and CDR2 FRNRAP. The germline V and J ends were trimmed by 7 bases and 4 bases, with 14 bases remaining between them. The CDR3 spans 14 residues. The CDR3 nucleotides are TGTGCTAGTGCTCCCGGACAGAATTACAATGAGCAGTTCTTC. Protein sequence: CASAPGQNYNEQFF.

The CDR3, as DNA: TGTGCCAGCAGTGAAGGGGAGGGGGCTCAGCCCCAGCATTTT. Translation gives CASSEGEGAQPQHF. V usage is TRBV6-1 and J usage is TRBJ1-5; TRBD1 matches 7 bases. The CDR3 covers 14 residues. V was clipped by 1 base and J by 6 bases; unmatched bases: 3. The germline V gene encodes CDR1 MNHNS and CDR2 SASEGT.

This chain joins TRBV19 and TRBJ1-3; the D is unclear. Germline V lookup: CDR1 LNHDA, CDR2 SQIVND (reference sequence). V was shortened by 3 bases and J by 4 bases, with 13 bases between the two germline ends. This CDR3 spans 15 amino acids. As DNA, the CDR3 is TGTGCCAGTAGTATTCTGGACGCCCCAGGAAACACCATATATTTT. Translated: CASSILDAPGNTIYF.

This chain links TRBV7-3 with TRBJ1-1, with D perhaps matching TRBD1 (6 bases). This CDR3 contains 13 residues. In germline, CDR1 is SGHTA, CDR2 FQGTGA. Trimming took off 8 bases at V and 4 bases at J, with 14 bases between the two ends. The CDR3 is CASGQGTTTEAFF. The CDR3 DNA follows: TGTGCCAGCGGGCAGGGGACGACCACTGAAGCTTTCTTT.

The chain combines TRBV7-9 with TRBJ2-7, with D possibly being TRBD1 or TRBD2 (5 bases each). The CDR3 has 18 residues. Trimming took 3 bases from V and 3 from J, leaving 24 bases between them. The V gene's germline CDR1 is SEHNR and CDR2 FQNEAQ (reference sequence). CDR3 sequence (DNA): TGTGCCAGCAGCTTTGGTTCGGCCGGGACGGCGACCGGCTACGAGCAGTACTTC. Amino acid sequence: CASSFGSAGTATGYEQYF.

The rearrangement joins TRBV18 to TRBJ1-4; no firm D call. The V gene lost 3 bases and the J gene lost 5 bases, with 10 bases spanning the gap. This CDR3 spans 14 amino acids. Germline-derived CDR1 and CDR2 are KGHSH and LQKENI. The CDR3 sequence is CASSPSYRNEKLFF. The DNA for the CDR3 is TGTGCCAGCTCACCTTCATACCGAAATGAAAAACTGTTTTTT.

The V gene is TRBV7-2, the J gene TRBJ1-5; perhaps TRBD1 as D (5 bases). From germline, CDR1 is SGHTA and CDR2 FQGNSA. V shed 1 base and J shed 3 bases, with 10 bases lying between them. CDR3 length equals 15 residues. The CDR3 bases are TGTGCCAGCAGCTTAGTCGCAGGGATCAATCAGCCCCAGCATTTT. Its protein is CASSLVAGINQPQHF.

The chain is built from TRBV7-2 and TRBJ1-4; 11 bases are shared with TRBD1. V gave up 1 base and J gave up 7 bases; unmatched junction bases: 5. Germline V gene lookup returns CDR1 SGHTA and CDR2 FQGNSA. The CDR3 spans 16 residues. CDR3 bases: TGTGCCAGCAGCTTAGTAGGGACAGGGGGAATTGAAAAACTGTTTTTT. This gives the protein CASSLVGTGGIEKLFF.

V usage is TRBV6-1 and J usage is TRBJ1-5; the D gene is possibly TRBD1 (5 bases). The CDR3 contains 12 residues. Germline CDR1 MNHNS, CDR2 SASEGT. Trimming pared 10 bases from V and 1 base from J, leaving 8 bases between. The CDR3, as DNA: TGTGCCACCCGGGACAGCAATCAGCCCCAGCATTTT. Amino acid sequence: CATRDSNQPQHF.

This clone was detected only once. The rearrangement joins TRBV5-4 to TRBJ1-5; 7 bases are shared with TRBD1. This CDR3 is built from 13 residues. Per germline, CDR1 SGHNT and CDR2 YYREEE (reference sequence). V shed 4 bases and J 2 bases; nucleotides not matched to a gene: 0. DNA of the CDR3: TGTGCCAGCAGCACAGGGGGCAATCAGCCCCAGCATTTT. Its protein product is CASSTGGNQPQHF.

The rearrangement joins TRBV7-3 to TRBJ2-1, with D perhaps TRBD1 (5 bases). The CDR3 length is 16 residues. Germline V gene data show CDR1 as SGHTA and CDR2 as FQGTGA. V lost 4 bases to trimming and J lost 4 bases, with 17 bases between them. CDR3: CASSSTEIQGYNEQFF. For the CDR3, the DNA is TGTGCCAGCAGCTCGACCGAGATCCAGGGTTACAATGAGCAGTTCTTC.

V gene TRBV6-1 combines with J gene TRBJ1-5, with D possibly TRBD1 on 5 matching bases. Looked up from germline, CDR1 is MNHNS and CDR2 is SASEGT. Trimming pared 5 bases from V and 5 bases from J, leaving 16 bases between. This CDR3 has 15 residues. CDR3 sequence (DNA): TGTGCCAGCAGTTCCCTCGGGCGGGGGGATCAGCCCCAGCATTTT. This gives the protein CASSSLGRGDQPQHF.

The chain joins TRBV11-3 to TRBJ2-7; no definite D call. V was shortened by 0 bases and J by 5 bases, with 11 bases between the two germline ends. The CDR3 loop spans 14 amino acids. The germline V gene encodes CDR1 SGHNT and CDR2 YENEEA. CDR3 nucleotides: TGTGCCAGCAGCTTAGATAGGCATCGCGACGAGCAGTACTTC. The encoded protein is CASSLDRHRDEQYF. Complete variable domain (other parts from reference TRBV11-3 and TRBJ2-7): EAGVVQSPRYKIIEKKQPVAFWCNPISGHNTLYWYLQNLGQGPELLIRYENEEAVDDSQLPKDRFSAERLKGVDSTLKIQPAELGDSAVYLCASSLDRHRDEQYFGPGTRLTVT.

V usage is TRBV5-5 and J usage is TRBJ2-3, with a possible D match to TRBD1 (6 bases). Trimming took 4 bases from V and 5 from J, leaving 14 bases between them. The CDR3 consists of 14 residues. Germline CDR1 reads SGHKS; CDR2 reads YYEKEE (reference sequence). CDR3 residues: CASSADRPEDTQYF. Here the CDR3 DNA reads TGTGCCAGCAGCGCGGACAGACCAGAAGATACGCAGTATTTT.

The DNA for the CDR3 is TGCGCCAGCAGCTTGGCCTGGGGACCCCATAGCTCCTACAATGAGCAGTTCTTC. This gives the protein CASSLAWGPHSSYNEQFF. V and J are TRBV5-1 and TRBJ2-1, with D possibly being TRBD1 or TRBD2 (5 bases each). In germline, CDR1 is SGHRS, CDR2 YFSETQ. Trimming stripped 0 bases from V and 0 bases from J, with 16 bases between. The CDR3 totals 18 residues.

The rearrangement links TRBV11-3 to TRBJ1-1, with D unclear. V was clipped by 9 bases and J by 4 bases, with 9 bases between them. This CDR3 has 11 residues. Germline loops: CDR1 SGHNT, CDR2 YENEEA. CDR3 protein: CARLGATEAFF. CDR3 in DNA: TGTGCCAGGCTGGGTGCCACTGAAGCTTTCTTT.

V usage is TRBV7-2 and J usage is TRBJ2-7; 8 bases map to TRBD1. Germline assignment: CDR1 SGHTA and CDR2 FQGNSA. Trimming removed 5 bases from V and 3 bases from J; junction bases left unmatched: 9. The CDR3 has 15 residues. CDR3 residues: CASSPRRQGNYEQYF. The CDR3 DNA reads TGTGCCAGCAGCCCTCGCAGACAGGGGAACTACGAGCAGTACTTC.

This sequence joins TRBV7-9 and TRBJ1-1; no definite D call. The CDR3 covers 16 residues. V gave up 1 base and J gave up 4 bases, with 16 bases separating them. Germline CDR1 SEHNR, CDR2 FQNEAQ (reference sequence). The CDR3 nucleotides are TGTGCCAGCAGCTTAGTAGTCGCTAGACGCAGCACTGAAGCTTTCTTT. Protein product: CASSLVVARRSTEAFF.

The chain combines TRBV11-3 with TRBJ2-5; D gene unclear. V dropped 1 base and J dropped 1 base, with 7 bases sitting between them. From germline, CDR1 is SGHNT and CDR2 YENEEA. CDR3 length equals 14 residues. The CDR3 here is CASSLVASQETQYF. CDR3 in DNA: TGTGCCAGCAGCTTAGTGGCCAGCCAAGAGACCCAGTACTTC.